The 30 T cell receptor beta chains listed next were all sequenced from one sample in a study of T-cell memory formation after mild COVID-19. A single record per CDR3 protein comes from TCRdb applying MiXCR to the 5' RACE reads. The data contain about 270,000 distinct CDR3 sequences, approximately 19% of them singletons. Sequencing was carried out using PBMCs or a T cell subset sorted from them (not recorded which). Receptors originate from a man in his late teens or twenties who had mild COVID-19 (a few samples of this study predate the infection). Cell type and time point are not known.

This clonotype has only a few counts. The gene calls are TRBV20-1 and TRBJ1-2, with 10 bases fitting TRBD1. The length of the CDR3 is 15 residues. Per the germline V gene, CDR1 is DFQATT and CDR2 is SNEGSKA (reference sequence). After removal of 5 bases from V and 4 bases from J, the junction contained 10 bases not matched to a gene. The DNA for the CDR3 is TGCAGTGCTGTGACAGGGGGCGTTTGGAGCTATGGCTACACCTTC. Encoded protein: CSAVTGGVWSYGYTF.

V and J are TRBV20-1 and TRBJ2-1; the D gene could be TRBD1 or TRBD2 (5 bases each). The V and J ends lost 5 bases and 4 bases respectively, with 15 bases between them. The CDR3 is 14 residues long. Looked up from germline, CDR1 is DFQATT and CDR2 is SNEGSKA (reference sequence). CDR3 sequence: CSARRFGAYNEQFF. The CDR3 region has the DNA TGCAGTGCTCGGAGATTCGGGGCTTACAATGAGCAGTTCTTC.

The rearrangement uses TRBV12-3 or TRBV12-4 and TRBJ1-1, with 9 bases lining up with TRBD1. The length of the CDR3 is 13 residues. V trimming: 3 bases; J trimming: 7 bases; junction bases outside the gene matches: 3. The CDR3 coding sequence is TGTGCCAGCAGTTTTGGACAGGGGAATGAAGCTTTCTTT. Translation gives CASSFGQGNEAFF.

This chain joins TRBV6-5 and TRBJ2-3; the D is unclear. Germline CDR1 MNHEY, CDR2 SVGAGI. V lost 7 bases and J lost 2, with 13 bases in between. The CDR3 length is 14 residues. The CDR3 region is CASTDAPTTDTQYF. The CDR3 DNA follows: TGTGCCAGCACCGACGCCCCAACCACAGATACGCAGTATTTT.

This clonotype appeared many times. The rearrangement uses TRBV5-4 and TRBJ1-4, with 9 bases fitting TRBD1. The CDR3 has 14 amino acids. CDR1 is SGHNT, CDR2 YYREEE, per germline (reference sequence). Germline trimming cut 2 bases from V and 7 bases from J; bases unmatched to any gene: 3. CDR3 sequence (DNA): TGTGCCAGCAGCTTACAGGGGGCGGTTGAAAAACTGTTTTTT. Amino acid sequence: CASSLQGAVEKLFF.

The chain couples TRBV9 to TRBJ2-1; tentatively, D is TRBD1 or TRBD2 (5 bases each). Trimming left V 0 bases short and J 5 bases short, with 9 bases between. The CDR3 extends over 14 amino acids. Germline V lookup: CDR1 SGDLS, CDR2 YYNGEE. The DNA for the CDR3 is TGTGCCAGCAGCGTAGATGGGGGTAACAATGAGCAGTTCTTC. It encodes CASSVDGGNNEQFF.

This clonotype was observed a handful of times. The CDR3 sequence is CASSGGSLWQYV. CDR3 coding DNA: TGTGCCAGCAGCGGGGGCTCCTTGTGGCAGTACGTC. The gene calls are TRBV28 and TRBJ2-7; D may be TRBD1 or TRBD2 (6 bases each). Deletions cut 6 bases from V and 9 bases from J, with 15 bases between. Germline V gene sequence: CDR1 MDHEN, CDR2 SYDVKM. This CDR3 comprises 12 residues.

This clonotype has ten or more counts. The chain uses TRBV4-1 and TRBJ1-2; 8 bases are shared with TRBD1. V was clipped by 0 bases and J by 7 bases; unmatched bases: 13. In germline, CDR1 is MGHRA, CDR2 YSYEKL. The CDR3 is made up of 17 amino acids. The chain's CDR3 is CASSQEVAGGLGGGYTF. The CDR3 DNA is TGCGCCAGCAGCCAAGAAGTGGCAGGGGGCCTTGGAGGTGGCTACACCTTC.

This clonotype occurred many times. The rearrangement links TRBV5-1 to TRBJ2-6; D unclear. Germline CDR1 and CDR2: SGHRS and YFSETQ. The CDR3 extends over 14 amino acids. The V gene lost 3 bases and the J gene lost 2 bases, with 6 bases spanning the gap. CDR3 in DNA: TGCGCCAGCAGCTCCCTACCTGGGGCCAACGTCCTGACTTTC. It yields the protein CASSSLPGANVLTF. Together with reference TRBV5-1 and TRBJ2-6, the CDR3 gives the full variable domain: KAGVTQTPRYLIKTRGQQVTLSCSPISGHRSVSWYQQTPGQGLQFLFEYFSETQRNKGNFPGRFSGRQFSNSRSEMNVSTLELGDSALYLCASSSLPGANVLTFGAGSRLTVL.

The chain couples TRBV9 to TRBJ1-6; D unclear. The CDR3 covers 17 residues. Trimming cost V 2 bases and J 0 bases, with 12 bases left between them. Germline CDR1 SGDLS, CDR2 YYNGEE. The CDR3 sequence is CASSVGLLSSYNSPLHF. For the CDR3, the DNA is TGTGCCAGCAGCGTGGGGTTGTTGAGCTCCTATAATTCACCCCTCCACTTT.

This clonotype was seen more than once but under ten times. The V gene is TRBV20-1, the J gene TRBJ2-7, with 9 nucleotides matching TRBD1. There are 13 residues in the CDR3. Germline CDR1 and CDR2: DFQATT and SNEGSKA (reference sequence). J was trimmed by 6 bases and V by 6 bases; bases with no gene match: 9. CDR3 sequence reads: CSALPGTGREQYF. Written as DNA, the CDR3 is TGCAGTGCGCTACCCGGGACAGGGCGCGAGCAGTACTTC.

This clonotype was observed a few times. This chain links TRBV10-3 with TRBJ2-3; 8 nucleotides match TRBD2. Germline trimming cut 5 bases from V and 2 bases from J; bases unmatched to any gene: 3. The CDR3 is made up of 14 amino acids. Germline-derived CDR1 and CDR2 are ENHRY and SYGVKD. The CDR3 DNA is TGTGCCATCAGTCAAGCGGGGGTCACAGATACGCAGTATTTT. The encoded protein is CAISQAGVTDTQYF.

The chain is built from TRBV7-2 and TRBJ1-1; perhaps TRBD1 as D (6 bases). V was cut by 1 base and J by 5 bases, with 14 bases left in between. The CDR3 totals 15 residues. Germline loops: CDR1 SGHTA, CDR2 FQGNSA. The CDR3 bases are TGTGCCAGCAGCTTAGATCAGGGGCGACGAACTGAAGCTTTCTTT. Its protein is CASSLDQGRRTEAFF.

The V and J genes are TRBV7-2 and TRBJ2-5; TRBD2 aligns across 7 bases. Germline V gene lookup returns CDR1 SGHTA and CDR2 FQGNSA. The CDR3 is 14 residues long. Trimming at V came to 5 bases and at J to 6 bases, leaving 9 bases not matched to a gene. CDR3 in amino acids: CASSLGLDRQTQYF. The CDR3 DNA is TGTGCCAGCAGCCTCGGACTAGACCGGCAGACCCAGTACTTC.

This rearrangement joins TRBV20-1 to TRBJ2-5, with 8 bases lining up with TRBD1. The junction had 6 bases not matched to a gene; V was cut back by 6 bases and J by 3 bases. CDR1 and CDR2 (germline): DFQATT, SNEGSKA (reference sequence). The CDR3 contains 13 residues. DNA of the CDR3: TGCAGTGCCACAAAGACAGGGGAAGAGACCCAGTACTTC. Protein: CSATKTGEETQYF.

The CDR3 is CASRDRHSGANVLTF. CDR3 DNA sequence: TGTGCCAGCCGGGACAGACACTCTGGGGCCAACGTCCTGACTTTC. This chain links TRBV10-3 with TRBJ2-6; TRBD1 matches at 7 bases. CDR3 length: 15 amino acids. Per germline, CDR1 ENHRY and CDR2 SYGVKD. V shed 10 bases and J 0 bases; nucleotides not matched to a gene: 6.

The CDR3 loop is CASSRSSVASGSTDTQYF. CDR3 in DNA: TGCGCCAGCAGCCGAAGCTCTGTGGCTAGCGGCTCCACAGATACGCAGTATTTT. The chain employs TRBV4-1 and TRBJ2-3, with 7 bases lining up with TRBD2. CDR1 MGHRA and CDR2 YSYEKL come from the germline V gene. The CDR3 totals 18 residues. The V gene end was trimmed by 4 bases and the J gene end by 2 bases; junction bases not matched to a gene: 15.

A few counts support this clonotype. The V call is TRBV11-2, the J call TRBJ1-6, with D uncertain. Trimming stripped 4 bases from V and 7 bases from J, with 11 bases between. Germline CDR1 reads SGHAT; CDR2 reads FQNNGV. The CDR3 has 14 amino acids. CDR3 amino acids: CASSSDRRNSPLHF. The CDR3 DNA reads TGTGCCAGCAGCTCGGATCGGCGCAATTCACCCCTCCACTTT. The complete variable domain, with remaining parts taken from reference TRBV11-2 and TRBJ1-6, reads EAGVAQSPRYKIIEKRQSVAFWCNPISGHATLYWYQQILGQGPKLLIQFQNNGVVDDSQLPKDRFSAERLKGVDSTLKIQPAKLEDSAVYLCASSSDRRNSPLHFGNGTRLTVT.

This clonotype came up a few times. CDR3 DNA: TGTGCCAGCAGCACCAGCGCGGTTGGCATTCAGTACTTC. Its translation: CASSTSAVGIQYF. The genes are TRBV7-9 and TRBJ2-4, with no clear D. Per germline, CDR1 SEHNR and CDR2 FQNEAQ (reference sequence). The germline V and J ends were trimmed by 5 bases and 9 bases, with 14 bases remaining between them. The CDR3 loop spans 13 amino acids.

The chain joins TRBV12-5 to TRBJ1-1; the D is unclear. Per the germline V gene, CDR1 is LGHNT and CDR2 is FRNRAP. This CDR3 comprises 13 residues. V lost 9 bases and J lost 1, with 12 bases in between. The DNA for the CDR3 is TGTGCTAGCCTTAACTGGGGGAACACTGAAGCTTTCTTT. As protein: CASLNWGNTEAFF.

V usage is TRBV7-9 and J usage is TRBJ1-2, with D possibly matching TRBD1 (5 bases). Germline V gene lookup returns CDR1 SEHNR and CDR2 FQNEAQ (reference sequence). The V end lost 4 bases, the J end lost 8 bases, and 20 bases lay between the germline ends. This CDR3 has 15 residues. CDR3 amino acids: CASSSSFGAPLGYTF. CDR3 DNA sequence: TGTGCCAGCAGCTCGTCCTTTGGGGCCCCCCTAGGCTACACCTTC.

V usage is TRBV2 and J usage is TRBJ2-3; TRBD1 aligns across 9 bases. The V and J ends lost 6 bases and 3 bases, in that order; junction bases with no gene match: 7. Germline V lookup: CDR1 SNHLY, CDR2 FYNNEI. The CDR3 totals 15 residues. The CDR3 DNA reads TGTGCCAGCAGGGAAACAGGGGGCAGGACAGATACGCAGTATTTT. It yields the protein CASRETGGRTDTQYF.

This clonotype was counted only a few times. This chain joins TRBV3-1 and TRBJ2-1; D gene unclear. The CDR3 runs to 12 residues. V was trimmed by 1 base and J by 6 bases, leaving 4 bases between them. Germline assignment: CDR1 LGHDT and CDR2 YNNKEL (reference sequence). The CDR3: CASSQVVNEQFF. CDR3 coding DNA: TGTGCCAGCAGCCAAGTCGTCAATGAGCAGTTCTTC.

The chain uses TRBV12-2 and TRBJ1-5. TRBV12-2 is listed as a pseudogene. The CDR3 spans 13 residues. The CDR3 here is CASRWVSNQPQHF. The DNA of the CDR3 is TGTGCAAGTCGCTGGGTGAGCAATCAGCCCCAGCATTTT.

Of note for this clonotype: One end of the junction fails to match germline, which may point to a read error. The V and J genes are TRBV7-2 and TRBJ2-2, with D possibly being TRBD1 (6 bases). Germline-derived CDR1 and CDR2 are SGHTA and FQGNSA. The CDR3 covers 17 residues. DNA of the CDR3: TGTGCCAGCAGTTTAGATTCGGCAGGGGTATATACCGGGGAGCTGTTTTTT. Translating gives CASSLDSAGVYTGELFF. The whole variable domain, remainder taken from reference TRBV7-2 and TRBJ2-2, is GAGVSQSPSNKVTEKGKDVELRCDPISGHTALYWYRQSLGQGLEFLIYFQGNSAPDKSGLPSDRFSAERTGGSVSTLTIQRTQQEDSAVYLCASSLDSAGVYTGELFFGEGSRLTVL.

This clonotype appeared a few times. J is TRBJ2-2 and V is TRBV4-1; TRBD1 or TRBD2 may be the D gene (5 bases each). Between the trimmed V and J ends, which lost 2 bases and 3 bases, there was a span of 16 bases. Looked up from germline, CDR1 is MGHRA and CDR2 is YSYEKL. CDR3 length: 17 residues. The CDR3 coding sequence is TGCGCCAGCAGCCAACCGTACGGGACGGAAGACACCGGGGAGCTGTTTTTT. This sequence encodes CASSQPYGTEDTGELFF.

This clonotype has a handful of counts. This chain's CDR3 is CASAGVGRPYEQYV. The CDR3 DNA reads TGTGCCAGTGCGGGGGTAGGAAGGCCCTACGAGCAGTACGTC. The chain joins TRBV28 to TRBJ2-7; TRBD2 matches at 7 bases. The V gene end was trimmed by 9 bases and the J gene end by 2 bases; junction bases not matched to a gene: 10. CDR3 length equals 14 residues. The germline gives CDR1 MDHEN, CDR2 SYDVKM.

This clonotype was picked up a small number of times. J is TRBJ1-1 and V is TRBV11-2; D is ambiguous. Per the germline V gene, CDR1 is SGHAT and CDR2 is FQNNGV. CDR3 length: 15 amino acids. The germline V and J ends were trimmed by 0 bases and 4 bases, with 12 bases remaining between them. CDR3 sequence: CASSLDRPVGTEAFF. The CDR3, as DNA: TGTGCCAGCAGCTTAGATAGACCAGTCGGCACTGAAGCTTTCTTT.

The chain uses TRBV7-9 and TRBJ2-4; D could derive from TRBD1 or TRBD2 (6 bases each). Trimming shortened V by 3 bases and J by 3 bases, and 12 bases separated the two germline ends. This CDR3 comprises 15 residues. Looked up from germline, CDR1 is SEHNR and CDR2 is FQNEAQ (reference sequence). CDR3 coding DNA: TGTGCCAGCAGCTTGGGGGGCGAAGGCAAAAACATTCAGTACTTC. Its protein is CASSLGGEGKNIQYF.

This chain links TRBV20-1 with TRBJ2-7, with D maybe TRBD1 (5 bases). The CDR3 sequence is 12 residues long. The V end was cut by 5 bases, the J end by 5 bases, with 13 bases between. The V gene's germline CDR1 is DFQATT and CDR2 SNEGSKA (reference sequence). For the CDR3, the DNA is TGCAGTGCTCCGGTCCAGGGTAACGAGCAGTACTTC. Amino acids: CSAPVQGNEQYF.